The 16 T cell receptor beta chains in this list originate from one sample, sequenced in a study of PD-L1 blockade in urothelial cancer. Sample time point: pretreatment peripheral blood. TCRdb keeps only in-frame clones here, not all; method: immunoSEQ multiplex PCR. The table includes about 80,000 clones, approximately 80% detected once. Here the sequenced sample was PBMCs, taken around atezolizumab (anti-PD-L1) treatment. The receptors derive from a man aged 35 to 55 with urothelial cancer.

The rearrangement links TRBV5-6 to TRBJ2-7, with D unclear. CDR1 SGHDT and CDR2 YYEEEE come from the germline V gene. The V and J ends lost 4 bases and 5 bases respectively, with 16 bases between them. CDR3 size: 14 residues. CDR3 DNA: TGTGCCAGCAGCGACTCCGACGGCCGGAACGAGCAGTACTTC. It translates to CASSDSDGRNEQYF. Full variable domain (rest looked up from reference TRBV5-6 and TRBJ2-7): DAGVTQSPTHLIKTRGQQVTLRCSPKSGHDTVSWYQQALGQGPQFIFQYYEEEERQRGNFPDRFSGHQFPNYSSELNVNALLLGDSALYLCASSDSDGRNEQYFGPGTRLTVT.

The V gene is TRBV18, the J gene TRBJ2-7; 9 bases are shared with TRBD1. Germline V gene data show CDR1 as KGHSH and CDR2 as LQKENI. V lost 6 bases, J lost 2 bases, and 8 bases stayed unmatched. CDR3 length: 15 residues. Here the CDR3 reads CASSLGDRGTYEQYF. CDR3 bases: TGTGCCAGCTCCCTCGGAGACAGGGGGACCTACGAGCAGTACTTC.

V gene TRBV5-6 combines with J gene TRBJ1-4; D is unresolved. CDR3 length equals 11 residues. V lost 3 bases, J lost 15 bases, and 12 bases lay in between. The V gene's germline CDR1 is SGHDT and CDR2 YYEEEE. The CDR3 region has the DNA TGTGCCAGCAGCTCGGCAGGAATCTTGTTTTTT. Encoded protein: CASSSAGILFF.

The CDR3 DNA reads TGTGCCAGCAGCGTAGTAACGGGTGCCACAGATACGCAGTATTTT. It codes for CASSVVTGATDTQYF. V is TRBV9 and J is TRBJ2-3; D unresolved. Trimming stripped 0 bases from V and 2 bases from J, with 10 bases between. The CDR3 contains 15 residues. Germline V CDR1 and CDR2: SGDLS, YYNGEE. Based on the CDR3 plus reference TRBV9 and TRBJ2-3, the full variable domain is DSGVTQTPKHLITATGQRVTLRCSPRSGDLSVYWYQQSLDQGLQFLIQYYNGEERAKGNILERFSAQQFPDLHSELNLSSLELGDSALYFCASSVVTGATDTQYFGPGTRLTVL.

The genes are TRBV11-2 and TRBJ2-1, with D tentatively TRBD2 (6 bases). V was pared by 5 bases and J by 6 bases, with 14 bases between. CDR1 is SGHAT, CDR2 FQNNGV, per germline. CDR3 length: 14 amino acids. CDR3: CASSISGLSNEQFF. CDR3 bases: TGTGCCAGCAGCATAAGCGGGCTATCCAATGAGCAGTTCTTC.

The chain is built from TRBV7-9 and TRBJ2-7, with TRBD1 as a possible D gene (6 bases). The CDR3 is 14 residues long. Trimming stripped 5 bases from V and 0 bases from J, with 11 bases between. The V gene's germline CDR1 is SEHNR and CDR2 FQNEAQ (reference sequence). The CDR3 DNA reads as TGTGCCAGCAGCCCCCAGGACAGCTCCTACGAGCAGTACTTC. This encodes CASSPQDSSYEQYF.

The genes are TRBV2 and TRBJ1-5, with 9 bases that match TRBD1. The CDR3 spans 13 residues. V lost 6 bases to trimming and J lost 10 bases; unmatched junction nucleotides: 7. Germline lookup yields CDR1 SNHLY and CDR2 FYNNEI. CDR3 sequence: CASRAGTGSPQHF. CDR3 DNA: TGTGCCAGCAGGGCGGGGACAGGGTCCCCCCAGCATTTT.

The chain has TRBV19 and TRBJ2-7, with D possibly TRBD2 on 6 matching bases. CDR3 length: 12 amino acids. Trimming took off 8 bases at V and 3 bases at J, with 11 bases between the two ends. Germline V gives CDR1 LNHDA, CDR2 SQIVND (reference sequence). The CDR3 spells CASGRGDYEQYF. For the CDR3, the DNA is TGTGCCAGTGGGCGGGGCGACTACGAGCAGTACTTC.

The rearrangement links TRBV18 to TRBJ1-4, with 9 bases aligning to TRBD1. The CDR3 loop spans 14 amino acids. The V gene's germline CDR1 is KGHSH and CDR2 LQKENI. V shed 3 bases and J 8 bases; nucleotides not matched to a gene: 4. CDR3 region: CASSPGTGYEKLFF. In DNA form, the CDR3 reads TGTGCCAGCTCACCCGGGACAGGGTACGAAAAACTGTTTTTT. Based on the CDR3 plus reference TRBV18 and TRBJ1-4, the full variable domain is NAGVMQNPRHLVRRRGQEARLRCSPMKGHSHVYWYRQLPEEGLKFMVYLQKENIIDESGMPKERFSAEFPKEGPSILRIQQVVRGDSAAYFCASSPGTGYEKLFFGSGTQLSVL.

The CDR3 loop reads CASSTRTGMSGELFF. CDR3 DNA: TGTGCCAGCAGCACAAGGACAGGGATGTCCGGGGAGCTGTTTTTT. The chain employs TRBV7-3 and TRBJ2-2; 8 positions agree with TRBD1. This CDR3 region has 15 residues. The germline V gene encodes CDR1 SGHTA and CDR2 FQGTGA. V gave up 5 bases and J gave up 6 bases; unmatched junction bases: 8.

The chain combines TRBV6-5 with TRBJ1-1, with D possibly TRBD1 on 5 matching bases. The CDR3 is made up of 16 amino acids. Trimming left V 4 bases short and J 0 bases short, with 15 bases between. CDR1 MNHEY and CDR2 SVGAGI come from the germline V gene. The CDR3 coding sequence is TGTGCCAGCAGTTTCCCCCCAGGGTCCATGAACACTGAAGCTTTCTTT. Amino acid sequence: CASSFPPGSMNTEAFF.

This chain links TRBV6-6 with TRBJ2-1; D might be TRBD1 (5 bases). Trimming removed 6 bases at V and 9 bases at J, with 15 bases between. The germline CDR1 and CDR2 sequences are MNHNY and SVGAGI (reference sequence). There are 13 residues in the CDR3. In DNA, the CDR3 is TGTGCCAGCAGCCGTCCGTTAGGGGCTGAGCAGTTCTTC. It translates to CASSRPLGAEQFF.

The genes are TRBV4-3 and TRBJ2-7, with a tentative D call TRBD2 (6 bases). Trimming pared 3 bases from V and 6 bases from J, leaving 18 bases between. The CDR3 extends over 15 amino acids. Germline assignment: CDR1 LGHNA and CDR2 YSLEER. The CDR3 DNA reads TGCGCCAGCAGCCAGATCCTCAGCCGGGGGTTCGAGCAGTACTTC. Translating it yields CASSQILSRGFEQYF.

V and J are TRBV10-3 and TRBJ2-1, with 10 nucleotides matching TRBD2. The germline gives CDR1 ENHRY, CDR2 SYGVKD. Trimming removed 4 bases from V and 8 bases from J; junction bases left unmatched: 2. CDR3 length equals 13 residues. CDR3 residues: CAISAGTSDEQFF. CDR3 bases: TGTGCCATCAGTGCTGGGACTAGCGATGAGCAGTTCTTC.

About this clone itself: Other DNA sequences in this specimen translate into the identical CDR3. The V gene is TRBV30, the J gene TRBJ1-5, with D perhaps TRBD1 (5 bases). Germline CDR1 GTSNPN, CDR2 SVGIG (reference sequence). The CDR3 runs to 13 residues. Trimming removed 2 bases at V and 5 bases at J, with 10 bases between. The CDR3 region is CAWSLGRDQPQHF. CDR3 DNA: TGTGCCTGGAGTCTGGGCAGGGATCAGCCCCAGCATTTT.

The rearrangement joins TRBV25-1 to TRBJ2-3; 7 positions match TRBD2. Unmatched junction bases numbered 5, after V lost 5 bases and J lost 3 bases. This CDR3 contains 14 residues. CDR1 MGHDK and CDR2 SYGVNS come from the germline V gene. The CDR3 DNA reads as TGTGCCAGCAGTCCTAGCGGTAAGACAGATACGCAGTATTTT. Amino acids: CASSPSGKTDTQYF.